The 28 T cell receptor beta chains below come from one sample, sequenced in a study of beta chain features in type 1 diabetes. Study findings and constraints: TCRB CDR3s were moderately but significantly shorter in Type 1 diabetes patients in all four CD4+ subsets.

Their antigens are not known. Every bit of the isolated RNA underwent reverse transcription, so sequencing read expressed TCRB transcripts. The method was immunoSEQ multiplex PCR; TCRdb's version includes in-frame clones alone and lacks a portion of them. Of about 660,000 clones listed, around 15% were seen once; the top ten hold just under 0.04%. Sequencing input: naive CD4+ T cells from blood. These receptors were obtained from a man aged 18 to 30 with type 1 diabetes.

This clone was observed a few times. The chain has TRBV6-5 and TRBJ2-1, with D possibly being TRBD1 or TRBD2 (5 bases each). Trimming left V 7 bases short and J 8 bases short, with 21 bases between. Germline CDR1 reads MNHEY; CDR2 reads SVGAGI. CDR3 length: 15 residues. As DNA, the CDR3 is TGTGCCAGCACATTCTCCGGGACGCCGCTGGATGAGCAGTTCTTC. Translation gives CASTFSGTPLDEQFF.

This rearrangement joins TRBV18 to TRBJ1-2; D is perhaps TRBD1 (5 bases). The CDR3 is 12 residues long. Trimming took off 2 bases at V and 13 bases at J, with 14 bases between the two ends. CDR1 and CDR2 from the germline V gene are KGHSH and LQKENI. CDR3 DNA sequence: TGTGCCAGCTCACCAGAAACTATGAGGGGCACCTTC. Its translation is CASSPETMRGTF.

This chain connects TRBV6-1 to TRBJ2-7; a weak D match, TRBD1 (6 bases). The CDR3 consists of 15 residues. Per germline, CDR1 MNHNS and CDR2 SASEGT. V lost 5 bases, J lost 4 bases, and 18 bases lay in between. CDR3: CASSPQGRGHYEQYF. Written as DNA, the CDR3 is TGTGCCAGCAGTCCCCAGGGAAGGGGACATTACGAGCAGTACTTC.

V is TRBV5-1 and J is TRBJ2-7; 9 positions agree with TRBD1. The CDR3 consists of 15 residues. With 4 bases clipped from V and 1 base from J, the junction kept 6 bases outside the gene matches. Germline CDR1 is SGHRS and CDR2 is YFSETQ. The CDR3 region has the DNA TGCGCCAGCAGCCCGGGACAGGGAGATTCCTACGAGCAGTACTTC. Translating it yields CASSPGQGDSYEQYF. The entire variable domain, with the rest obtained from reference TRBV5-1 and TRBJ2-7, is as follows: KAGVTQTPRYLIKTRGQQVTLSCSPISGHRSVSWYQQTPGQGLQFLFEYFSETQRNKGNFPGRFSGRQFSNSRSEMNVSTLELGDSALYLCASSPGQGDSYEQYFGPGTRLTVT.

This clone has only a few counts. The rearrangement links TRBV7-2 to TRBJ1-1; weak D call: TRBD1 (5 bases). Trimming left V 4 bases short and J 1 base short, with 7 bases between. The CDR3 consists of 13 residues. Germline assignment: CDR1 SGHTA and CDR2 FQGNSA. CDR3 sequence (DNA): TGTGCCAGCAGCTCCAGGGAGAACACTGAAGCTTTCTTT. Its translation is CASSSRENTEAFF.

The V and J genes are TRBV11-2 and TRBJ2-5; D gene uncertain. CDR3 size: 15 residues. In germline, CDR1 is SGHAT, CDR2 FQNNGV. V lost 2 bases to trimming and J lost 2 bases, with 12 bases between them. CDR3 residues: CASSLTGSPQETQYF. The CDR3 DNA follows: TGTGCCAGCAGCTTAACTGGGTCTCCACAAGAGACCCAGTACTTC.

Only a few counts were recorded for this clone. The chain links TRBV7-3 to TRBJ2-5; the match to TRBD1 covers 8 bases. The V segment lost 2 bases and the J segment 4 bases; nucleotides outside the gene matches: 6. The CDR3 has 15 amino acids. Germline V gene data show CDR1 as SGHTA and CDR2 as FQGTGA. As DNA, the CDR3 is TGTGCCAGCAGCTTACAGGGCGACAGGGGAGAGACCCAGTACTTC. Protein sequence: CASSLQGDRGETQYF.

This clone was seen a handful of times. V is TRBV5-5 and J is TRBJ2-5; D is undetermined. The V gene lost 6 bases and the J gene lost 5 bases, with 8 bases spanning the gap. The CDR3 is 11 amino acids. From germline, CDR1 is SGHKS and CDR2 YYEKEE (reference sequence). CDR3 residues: CASTRRETQYF. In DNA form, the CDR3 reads TGTGCCAGCACCCGAAGGGAGACCCAGTACTTC.

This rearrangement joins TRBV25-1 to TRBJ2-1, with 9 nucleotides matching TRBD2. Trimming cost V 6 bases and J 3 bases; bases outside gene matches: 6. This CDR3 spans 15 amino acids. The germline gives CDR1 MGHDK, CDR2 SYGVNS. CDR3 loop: CASRPGTSFYNEQFF. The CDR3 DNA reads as TGTGCCAGCAGGCCCGGGACTAGCTTCTACAATGAGCAGTTCTTC. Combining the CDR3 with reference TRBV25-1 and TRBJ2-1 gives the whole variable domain EADIYQTPRYLVIGTGKKITLECSQTMGHDKMYWYQQDPGMELHLIHYSYGVNSTEKGDLSSESTVSRIRTEHFPLTLESARPSHTSQYLCASRPGTSFYNEQFFGPGTRLTVL.

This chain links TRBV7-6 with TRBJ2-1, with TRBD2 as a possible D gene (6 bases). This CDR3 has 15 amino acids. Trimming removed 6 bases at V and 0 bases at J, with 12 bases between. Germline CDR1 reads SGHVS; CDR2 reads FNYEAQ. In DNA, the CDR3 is TGTGCCAGCAGTTCCGGGACTCCCTCCTACAATGAGCAGTTCTTC. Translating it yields CASSSGTPSYNEQFF.

The CDR3 loop reads CASSSAASSTDTQYF. In DNA form, the CDR3 reads TGCGCCAGCAGCTCGGCCGCGTCTAGCACAGATACGCAGTATTTT. The V call is TRBV5-1, the J call TRBJ2-3, with D unclear. Deletions cut 3 bases from V and 0 bases from J, with 11 bases between. CDR3 length equals 15 residues. CDR1 is SGHRS and CDR2 is YFSETQ in the germline V gene.

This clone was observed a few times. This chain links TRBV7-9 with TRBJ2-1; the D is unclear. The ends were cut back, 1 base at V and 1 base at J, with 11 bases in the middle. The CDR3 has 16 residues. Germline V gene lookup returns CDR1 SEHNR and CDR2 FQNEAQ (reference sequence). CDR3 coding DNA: TGTGCCAGCAGCTTAGGACTCCCCGGTTCCTACAATGAGCAGTTCTTC. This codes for CASSLGLPGSYNEQFF.

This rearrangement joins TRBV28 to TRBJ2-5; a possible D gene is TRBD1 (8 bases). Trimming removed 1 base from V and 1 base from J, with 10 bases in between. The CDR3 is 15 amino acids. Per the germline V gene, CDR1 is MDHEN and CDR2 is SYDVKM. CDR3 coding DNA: TGTGCCAGCAGTTTATACAGGGGGGGCCAAGAGACCCAGTACTTC. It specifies CASSLYRGGQETQYF.

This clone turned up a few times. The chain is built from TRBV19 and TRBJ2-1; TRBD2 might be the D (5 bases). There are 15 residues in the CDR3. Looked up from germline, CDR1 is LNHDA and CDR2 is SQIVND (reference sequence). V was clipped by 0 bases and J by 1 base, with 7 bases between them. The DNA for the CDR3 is TGTGCCAGTAGTATAGATCCGGGGTCCTACAATGAGCAGTTCTTC. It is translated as CASSIDPGSYNEQFF.

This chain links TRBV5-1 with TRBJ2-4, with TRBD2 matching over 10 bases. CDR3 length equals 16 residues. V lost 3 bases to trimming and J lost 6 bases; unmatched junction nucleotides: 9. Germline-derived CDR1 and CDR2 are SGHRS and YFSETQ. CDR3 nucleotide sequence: TGCGCCAGCAGCTCCCTAGCGGGAGTAAATGTAAACATTCAGTACTTC. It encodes CASSSLAGVNVNIQYF.

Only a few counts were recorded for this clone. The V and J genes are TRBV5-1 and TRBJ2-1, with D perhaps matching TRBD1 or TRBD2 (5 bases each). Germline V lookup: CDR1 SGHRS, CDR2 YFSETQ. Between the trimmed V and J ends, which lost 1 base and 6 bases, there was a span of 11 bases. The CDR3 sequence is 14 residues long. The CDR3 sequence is CASSLFTGTNEQFF. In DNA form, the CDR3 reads TGCGCCAGCAGCTTGTTCACGGGGACCAATGAGCAGTTCTTC.

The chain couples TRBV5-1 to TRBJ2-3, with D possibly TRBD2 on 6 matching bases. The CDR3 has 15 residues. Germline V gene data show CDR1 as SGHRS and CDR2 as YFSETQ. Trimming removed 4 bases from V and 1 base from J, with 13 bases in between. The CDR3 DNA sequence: TGCGCCAGCAGCCGTGGCGCGGGGCGCACAGATACGCAGTATTTT. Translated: CASSRGAGRTDTQYF.

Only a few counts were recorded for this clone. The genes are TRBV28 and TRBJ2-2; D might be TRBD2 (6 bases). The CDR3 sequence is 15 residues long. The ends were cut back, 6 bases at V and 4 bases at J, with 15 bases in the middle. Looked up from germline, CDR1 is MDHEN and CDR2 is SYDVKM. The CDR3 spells CASSFGGVGTGELFF. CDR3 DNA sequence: TGTGCCAGCAGCTTCGGAGGGGTCGGCACCGGGGAGCTGTTTTTT.

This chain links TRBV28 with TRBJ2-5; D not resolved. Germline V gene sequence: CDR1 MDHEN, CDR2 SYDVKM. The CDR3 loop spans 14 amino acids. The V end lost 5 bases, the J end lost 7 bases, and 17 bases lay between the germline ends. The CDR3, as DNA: TGTGCCAGCAGTCCCGTTGGGCGGTCGGGGACCCAGTACTTC. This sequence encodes CASSPVGRSGTQYF. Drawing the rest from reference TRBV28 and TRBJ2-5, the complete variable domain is DVKVTQSSRYLVKRTGEKVFLECVQDMDHENMFWYRQDPGLGLRLIYFSYDVKMKEKGDIPEGYSVSREKKERFSLILESASTNQTSMYLCASSPVGRSGTQYFGPGTRLLVL.

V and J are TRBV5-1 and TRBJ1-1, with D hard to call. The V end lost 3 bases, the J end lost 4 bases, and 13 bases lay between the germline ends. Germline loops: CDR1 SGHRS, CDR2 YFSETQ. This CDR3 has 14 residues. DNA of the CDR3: TGCGCCAGCAGCTCCGGGGAGAGACTCACTGAAGCTTTCTTT. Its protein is CASSSGERLTEAFF. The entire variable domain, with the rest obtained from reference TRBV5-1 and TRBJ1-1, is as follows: KAGVTQTPRYLIKTRGQQVTLSCSPISGHRSVSWYQQTPGQGLQFLFEYFSETQRNKGNFPGRFSGRQFSNSRSEMNVSTLELGDSALYLCASSSGERLTEAFFGQGTRLTVV.

This CDR3 reads CASSRWGAEAFF. The CDR3 DNA reads as TGTGCCAGTAGCAGGTGGGGAGCTGAAGCTTTCTTT. V is TRBV19 and J is TRBJ1-1; D gene uncertain. The CDR3 extends over 12 amino acids. The V and J ends lost 6 bases and 6 bases respectively, with 11 bases between them. Germline CDR1 LNHDA, CDR2 SQIVND (reference sequence).

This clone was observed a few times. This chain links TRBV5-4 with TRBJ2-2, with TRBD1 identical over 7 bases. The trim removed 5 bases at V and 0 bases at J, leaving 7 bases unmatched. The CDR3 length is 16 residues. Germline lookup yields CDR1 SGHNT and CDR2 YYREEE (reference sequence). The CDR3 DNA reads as TGTGCCAGCAGATCGGGACAGAGCCCGAACACCGGGGAGCTGTTTTTT. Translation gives CASRSGQSPNTGELFF.

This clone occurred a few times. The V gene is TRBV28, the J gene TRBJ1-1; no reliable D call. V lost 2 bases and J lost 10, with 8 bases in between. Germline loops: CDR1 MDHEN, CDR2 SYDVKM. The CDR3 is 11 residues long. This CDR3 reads CASSLRESAFF. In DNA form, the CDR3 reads TGTGCCAGCAGTTTAAGGGAATCAGCTTTCTTT.

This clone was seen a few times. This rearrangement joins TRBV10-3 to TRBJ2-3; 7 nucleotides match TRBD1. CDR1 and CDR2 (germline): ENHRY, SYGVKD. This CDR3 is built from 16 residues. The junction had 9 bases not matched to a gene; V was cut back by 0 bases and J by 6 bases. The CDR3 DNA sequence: TGTGCCATCAGTGAGTCAGCGACAGGGAAACAGGATACGCAGTATTTT. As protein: CAISESATGKQDTQYF.

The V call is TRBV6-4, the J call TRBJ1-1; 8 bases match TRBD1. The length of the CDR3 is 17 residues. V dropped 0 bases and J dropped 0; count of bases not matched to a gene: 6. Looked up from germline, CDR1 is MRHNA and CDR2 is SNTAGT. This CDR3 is CASSDSRTGPMNTEAFF. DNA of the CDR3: TGTGCCAGCAGTGACTCTAGGACAGGGCCCATGAACACTGAAGCTTTCTTT.

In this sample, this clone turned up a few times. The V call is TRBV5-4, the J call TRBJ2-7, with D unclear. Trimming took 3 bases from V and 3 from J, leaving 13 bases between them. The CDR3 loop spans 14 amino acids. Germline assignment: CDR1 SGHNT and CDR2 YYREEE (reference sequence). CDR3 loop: CASSSPAIGYEQYF. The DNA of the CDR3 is TGTGCCAGCAGCTCCCCGGCCATAGGCTACGAGCAGTACTTC.

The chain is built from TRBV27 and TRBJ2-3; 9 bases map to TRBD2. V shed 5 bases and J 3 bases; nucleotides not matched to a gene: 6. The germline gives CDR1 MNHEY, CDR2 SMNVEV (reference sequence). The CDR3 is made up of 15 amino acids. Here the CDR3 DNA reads TGTGCCAGCAGTAGGGGACTAGCCGGTACAGATACGCAGTATTTT. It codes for CASSRGLAGTDTQYF.

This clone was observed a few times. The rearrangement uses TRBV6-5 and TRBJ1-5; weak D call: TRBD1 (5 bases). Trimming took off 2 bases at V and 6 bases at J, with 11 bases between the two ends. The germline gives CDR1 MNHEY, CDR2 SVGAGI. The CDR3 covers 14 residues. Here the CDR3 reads CASSYGQGRQPQHF. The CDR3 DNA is TGTGCCAGCAGTTACGGGCAGGGTCGTCAGCCCCAGCATTTT.